These 18 T cell receptor beta chains were sequenced from one sample in a study of neurological immune-mediated disorders (dated by TCRdb to about 2019). The method was 5' RACE. Data came from an Illumina HiSeq 2500. The public reads were reanalyzed by TCRdb: fastp trimming at Q25, MiXCR alignment, in-frame beta chains only. Entries that share a CDR3 protein sequence are merged under the most common genes and DNA. The sample data list about 38,000 distinct CDR3 sequences, and about 9.9% of these were observed just once. The ten most abundant clones make up just under 4% of the sample. The specimen sequenced was CD4+ T cells from blood. Receptors were obtained from a woman aged 30 to 39 with HTLV-1-associated myelopathy (HAM/TSP).

The chain links TRBV10-3 to TRBJ2-1, with D possibly TRBD2 on 5 matching bases. The CDR3 has 14 residues. Trimming shortened V by 4 bases and J by 8 bases, and 15 bases separated the two germline ends. From germline, CDR1 is ENHRY and CDR2 SYGVKD. This CDR3 reads CAISALSGRHEQFF. The CDR3, as DNA: TGTGCCATCAGTGCCCTATCGGGGAGACATGAGCAGTTCTTC.

V gene TRBV18 combines with J gene TRBJ1-2, with D uncertain. The CDR3 is 18 amino acids. V lost 0 bases to trimming and J lost 4 bases, with 21 bases between them. Germline V CDR1 and CDR2: KGHSH, LQKENI. The CDR3 sequence: CASSPPISGGLSRYGYTF. DNA of the CDR3: TGTGCCAGCTCACCACCTATATCGGGCGGCCTGTCCCGCTATGGCTACACCTTC.

This clonotype is medium-sized within its sample. The chain uses TRBV27 and TRBJ2-1; TRBD1 aligns across 7 bases. V was pared by 2 bases and J by 6 bases, with 10 bases of the junction left unmatched. CDR1 and CDR2 (germline): MNHEY, SMNVEV (reference sequence). The CDR3 consists of 16 residues. The CDR3 DNA reads TGTGCCAGCAGTTTACGGGACAGATTGAAGGGCAATGAGCAGTTCTTC. Translation gives CASSLRDRLKGNEQFF.

This clonotype has a count of ten or more. The chain has TRBV5-1 and TRBJ2-4; the match to TRBD1 covers 10 bases. After removal of 5 bases from V and 5 bases from J, the junction contained 4 bases not matched to a gene. The CDR3 extends over 14 amino acids. Germline-derived CDR1 and CDR2 are SGHRS and YFSETQ. The CDR3 nucleotides read TGCGCCAGCAGTCACGGACAGGGGGAAAACATTCAGTACTTC. Its protein product is CASSHGQGENIQYF. Using reference TRBV5-1 and TRBJ2-4 for the parts outside the CDR3, the full variable domain is KAGVTQTPRYLIKTRGQQVTLSCSPISGHRSVSWYQQTPGQGLQFLFEYFSETQRNKGNFPGRFSGRQFSNSRSEMNVSTLELGDSALYLCASSHGQGENIQYFGAGTRLSVL.

There are many counts of this clonotype. The rearrangement links TRBV20-1 to TRBJ2-7; TRBD1 might be the D (6 bases). Germline assignment: CDR1 DFQATT and CDR2 SNEGSKA (reference sequence). The ends were cut back, 4 bases at V and 5 bases at J, with 12 bases in the middle. The CDR3 is made up of 12 amino acids. CDR3 DNA sequence: TGCAGTGCTATTATCCCAGGGGACGAGCAGTACTTC. It is translated as CSAIIPGDEQYF.

In this sample, this clonotype turned up many times. This sequence joins TRBV20-1 and TRBJ2-1, with 11 bases lining up with TRBD2. CDR1 is DFQATT, CDR2 SNEGSKA, per germline (reference sequence). The CDR3 is 14 amino acids. V trimming: 6 bases; J trimming: 4 bases; junction bases outside the gene matches: 5. The CDR3 DNA reads as TGCAGTGCAAGACTAGCGGGGCTTTACAATGAGCAGTTCTTC. This sequence encodes CSARLAGLYNEQFF.

This clonotype has at least ten counts. This chain connects TRBV10-3 to TRBJ1-2, with 7 bases identical to TRBD1. The CDR3 length is 15 residues. The V gene end was trimmed by 6 bases and the J gene end by 3 bases; junction bases not matched to a gene: 10. CDR1 is ENHRY, CDR2 SYGVKD, per germline. The CDR3 loop reads CAIRALTGRDYGYTF. The CDR3 DNA follows: TGTGCCATCAGGGCCTTGACAGGGAGAGACTATGGCTACACCTTC.

This clonotype has ten or more counts. The chain is built from TRBV18 and TRBJ1-1, with a tentative D call TRBD1 (6 bases). The CDR3 covers 15 residues. CDR1 KGHSH and CDR2 LQKENI come from the germline V gene. Trimming stripped 3 bases from V and 5 bases from J, with 16 bases between. As DNA, the CDR3 is TGTGCCAGCTCACCTCTAAACACAGGGCTTACTGAAGCTTTCTTT. It translates to CASSPLNTGLTEAFF.

This clonotype has a count of ten or more. The V gene is TRBV10-3, the J gene TRBJ1-3; 8 bases agree with TRBD1. V was pared by 5 bases and J by 0 bases, with 3 bases of the junction left unmatched. The CDR3 length is 15 residues. Germline V gene sequence: CDR1 ENHRY, CDR2 SYGVKD. The CDR3 nucleotides read TGTGCCATCAGTCAGACAGGGGTCTCTGGAAACACCATATATTTT. As protein: CAISQTGVSGNTIYF.

This clonotype showed up many times. This chain connects TRBV20-1 to TRBJ1-2; no reliable D call. Germline V gene data show CDR1 as DFQATT and CDR2 as SNEGSKA (reference sequence). There are 11 residues in the CDR3. Trimming removed 4 bases at V and 8 bases at J, with 11 bases between. The DNA of the CDR3 is TGCAGTGCTACGGCCTCGGGGGGCTACACCTTC. It codes for CSATASGGYTF.

Many counts were recorded for this clonotype. The CDR3 spells CASSLNRVPPPDEKLFF. The CDR3 coding sequence is TGTGCCAGCAGCTTAAACCGGGTCCCCCCGCCAGATGAAAAACTGTTTTTT. The chain uses TRBV7-8 and TRBJ1-4; D is ambiguous. The germline V gene has CDR1 SGHVS and CDR2 FQNEAQ. V was clipped by 2 bases and J by 6 bases, with 19 bases between them. The CDR3 length is 17 residues.

Many counts were recorded for this clonotype. The chain joins TRBV2 to TRBJ1-5, with 7 bases lining up with TRBD1. With 5 bases clipped from V and 0 bases from J, the junction kept 7 bases outside the gene matches. Germline CDR1 SNHLY, CDR2 FYNNEI. This CDR3 has 16 amino acids. The CDR3 here is CASSRRTGHSNQPQHF. CDR3 DNA sequence: TGTGCCAGCAGTCGACGGACAGGTCATAGCAATCAGCCCCAGCATTTT.

This clonotype came up many times. This sequence joins TRBV10-2 and TRBJ2-3; D tentatively reads TRBD1 or TRBD2 (6 bases each). V was shortened by 0 bases and J by 1 base, with 14 bases between the two germline ends. CDR1 WSHSY and CDR2 SAAADI come from the germline V gene. The length of the CDR3 is 17 residues. The CDR3 bases are TGCGCCAGCAGTGAGTCGTATAGGGGGACTGGCACAGATACGCAGTATTTT. Amino acid sequence: CASSESYRGTGTDTQYF.

In its sample, this clonotype was seen many times. This sequence joins TRBV6-6 and TRBJ2-6; no definite D call. Germline lookup yields CDR1 MNHNY and CDR2 SVGAGI (reference sequence). V lost 0 bases to trimming and J lost 1 base, with 10 bases between them. The CDR3 is 17 amino acids. The CDR3 coding sequence is TGTGCCAGCAGTTACTCGGTCCAGCGTTCTGGGGCCAACGTCCTGACTTTC. Its translation: CASSYSVQRSGANVLTF.

This clonotype was picked up many times. V is TRBV5-1 and J is TRBJ1-1; D possibly corresponds to TRBD1 (5 bases). Germline loops: CDR1 SGHRS, CDR2 YFSETQ. V gave up 2 bases and J gave up 1 base, with 21 bases separating them. This CDR3 has 18 residues. The CDR3 sequence: CASSLPSRGVLRNTEAFF. DNA of the CDR3: TGCGCCAGCAGCTTACCGTCACGGGGGGTTTTAAGGAACACTGAAGCTTTCTTT. The variable domain in full, with the rest retrieved from reference TRBV5-1 and TRBJ1-1, is KAGVTQTPRYLIKTRGQQVTLSCSPISGHRSVSWYQQTPGQGLQFLFEYFSETQRNKGNFPGRFSGRQFSNSRSEMNVSTLELGDSALYLCASSLPSRGVLRNTEAFFGQGTRLTVV.

This clonotype was seen many times. The V call is TRBV4-2, the J call TRBJ2-1; possible D gene TRBD1, 5 bases. V was pared by 0 bases and J by 10 bases, with 10 bases between. The length of the CDR3 is 13 residues. The V gene's germline CDR1 is LGHNA and CDR2 YNFKEQ. The CDR3 sequence is CASSQDEAGEQFF. The CDR3 DNA sequence: TGTGCCAGCAGCCAAGACGAGGCAGGGGAGCAGTTCTTC.

To note about this clonotype: Relative to the germline gene, one junction end is altered; a read error may explain this. The chain uses TRBV5-1 and TRBJ2-2; a possible D gene is TRBD2 (5 bases). Germline values: CDR1 SGHRS, CDR2 YFSETQ. The CDR3 consists of 13 residues. Here the CDR3 DNA reads TGCGCCAGCAGCCAACTCAACACCGGGAAGCTGTTTTTT. This sequence encodes CASSQLNTGKLFF.

This clonotype has a handful of counts. The gene calls are TRBV30 and TRBJ1-5; D remains unclear. Per the germline V gene, CDR1 is GTSNPN and CDR2 is SVGIG (reference sequence). CDR3 length equals 13 residues. V dropped 0 bases and J dropped 1 base, with 4 bases sitting between them. This CDR3 is CAWSVGSNQPQHF. CDR3 bases: TGTGCCTGGAGTGTAGGAAGCAATCAGCCCCAGCATTTT.